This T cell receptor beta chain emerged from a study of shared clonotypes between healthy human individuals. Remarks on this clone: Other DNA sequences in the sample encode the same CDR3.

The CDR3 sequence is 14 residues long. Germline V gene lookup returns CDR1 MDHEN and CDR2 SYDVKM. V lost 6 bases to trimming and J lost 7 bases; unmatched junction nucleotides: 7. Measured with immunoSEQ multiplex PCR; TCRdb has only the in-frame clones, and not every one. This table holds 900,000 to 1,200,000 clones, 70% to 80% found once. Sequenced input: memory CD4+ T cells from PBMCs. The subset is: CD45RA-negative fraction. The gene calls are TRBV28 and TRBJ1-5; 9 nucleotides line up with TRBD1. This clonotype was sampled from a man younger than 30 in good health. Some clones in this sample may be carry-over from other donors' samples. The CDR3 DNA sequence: TGTGCCAGCAGGCTGGGACAGGGAGGACAGCCCCAGCATTTT. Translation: CASRLGQGGQPQHF.